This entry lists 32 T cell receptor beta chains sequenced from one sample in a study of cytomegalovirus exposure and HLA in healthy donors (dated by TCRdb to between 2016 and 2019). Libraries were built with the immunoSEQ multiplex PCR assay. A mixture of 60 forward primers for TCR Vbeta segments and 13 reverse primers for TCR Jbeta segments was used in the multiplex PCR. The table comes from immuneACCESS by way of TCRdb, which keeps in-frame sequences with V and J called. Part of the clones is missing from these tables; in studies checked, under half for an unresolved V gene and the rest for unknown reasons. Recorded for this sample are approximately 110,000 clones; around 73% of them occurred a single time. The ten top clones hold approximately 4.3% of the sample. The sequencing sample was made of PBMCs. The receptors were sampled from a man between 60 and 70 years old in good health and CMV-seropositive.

The CDR3 here is CASSTGWANVLTF. CDR3 DNA: TGTGCCAGTAGCACAGGGTGGGCCAACGTCCTGACTTTC. The rearrangement uses TRBV19 and TRBJ2-6; D perhaps matches TRBD1 (6 bases). From germline, CDR1 is LNHDA and CDR2 SQIVND (reference sequence). The CDR3 length is 13 residues. V lost 6 bases, J lost 5 bases, and 8 bases lay in between.

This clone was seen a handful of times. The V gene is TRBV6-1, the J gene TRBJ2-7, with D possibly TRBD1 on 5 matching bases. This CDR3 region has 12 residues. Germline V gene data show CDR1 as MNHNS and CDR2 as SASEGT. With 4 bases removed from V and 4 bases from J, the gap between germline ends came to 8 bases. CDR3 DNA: TGTGCCAGCAGTGCGACAGAGTACGAGCAGTACTTC. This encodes CASSATEYEQYF.

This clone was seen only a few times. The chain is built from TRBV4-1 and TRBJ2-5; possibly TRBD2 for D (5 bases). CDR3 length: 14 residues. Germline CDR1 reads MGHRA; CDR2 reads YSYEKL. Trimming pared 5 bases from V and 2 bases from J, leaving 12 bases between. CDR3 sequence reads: CASSVSGSQETQYF. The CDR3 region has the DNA TGCGCCAGCAGCGTCAGCGGATCTCAAGAGACCCAGTACTTC.

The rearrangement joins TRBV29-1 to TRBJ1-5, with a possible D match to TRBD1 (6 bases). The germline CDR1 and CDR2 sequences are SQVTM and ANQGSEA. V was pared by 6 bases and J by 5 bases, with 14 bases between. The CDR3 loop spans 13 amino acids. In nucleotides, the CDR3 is TGCAGCGTCGCGGGGGGGCCCGATCAGCCCCAGCATTTT. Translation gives CSVAGGPDQPQHF.

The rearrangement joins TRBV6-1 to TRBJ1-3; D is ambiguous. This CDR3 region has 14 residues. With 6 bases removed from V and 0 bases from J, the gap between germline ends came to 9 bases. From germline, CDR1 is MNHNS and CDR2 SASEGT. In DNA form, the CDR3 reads TGTGCCAGCAGATCCGGGAACTCTGGAAACACCATATATTTT. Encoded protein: CASRSGNSGNTIYF.

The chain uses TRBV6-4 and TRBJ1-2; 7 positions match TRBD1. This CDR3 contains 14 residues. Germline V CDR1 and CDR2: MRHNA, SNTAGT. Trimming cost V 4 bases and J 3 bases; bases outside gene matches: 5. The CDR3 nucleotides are TGTGCCAGCAGTGCAGGGGGTGCTGACTATGGCTACACCTTC. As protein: CASSAGGADYGYTF.

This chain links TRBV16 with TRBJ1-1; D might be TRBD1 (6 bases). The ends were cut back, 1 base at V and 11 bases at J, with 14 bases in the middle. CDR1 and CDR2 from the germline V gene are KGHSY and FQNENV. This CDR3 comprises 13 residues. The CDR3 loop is CASSQYGAGEAFF. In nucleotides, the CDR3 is TGTGCCAGCAGCCAATACGGGGCAGGGGAGGCTTTCTTT.

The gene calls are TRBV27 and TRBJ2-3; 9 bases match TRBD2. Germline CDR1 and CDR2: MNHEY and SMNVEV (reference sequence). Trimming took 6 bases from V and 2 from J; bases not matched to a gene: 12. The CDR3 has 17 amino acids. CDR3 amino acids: CASSTWGAGLATDTQYF. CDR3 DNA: TGTGCCAGCAGCACCTGGGGGGCGGGACTAGCCACAGATACGCAGTATTTT.

CDR3 amino acids: CAWVQWGVGTEAFF. In nucleotides, the CDR3 is TGTGCCTGGGTACAGTGGGGGGTAGGCACTGAAGCTTTCTTT. This chain uses TRBV30 with TRBJ1-1, with D maybe TRBD1 (5 bases). V lost 5 bases to trimming and J lost 4 bases, with 17 bases between them. The CDR3 is 14 amino acids. Germline V CDR1 and CDR2: GTSNPN, SVGIG (reference sequence).

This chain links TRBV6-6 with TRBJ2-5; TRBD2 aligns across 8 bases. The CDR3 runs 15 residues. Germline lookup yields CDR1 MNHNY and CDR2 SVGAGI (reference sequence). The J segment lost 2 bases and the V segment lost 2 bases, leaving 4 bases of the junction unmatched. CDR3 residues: CASSYPRGGQETQYF. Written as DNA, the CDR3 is TGTGCCAGCAGTTACCCACGGGGGGGTCAAGAGACCCAGTACTTC.

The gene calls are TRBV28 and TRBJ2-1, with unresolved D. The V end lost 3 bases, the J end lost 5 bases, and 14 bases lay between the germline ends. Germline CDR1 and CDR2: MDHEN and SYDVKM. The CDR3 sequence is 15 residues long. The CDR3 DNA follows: TGTGCCAGCAGTTTTAATGCTCCCACGGACAATGAGCAGTTCTTC. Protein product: CASSFNAPTDNEQFF.

CDR3 amino acids: CASSVEPTGGGNTIYF. For the CDR3, the DNA is TGTGCCAGCAGCGTGGAACCGACAGGGGGAGGAAACACCATATATTTT. This chain links TRBV9 with TRBJ1-3; 9 positions match TRBD1. This CDR3 is 16 amino acids long. The V and J ends lost 2 bases and 4 bases, in that order; junction bases with no gene match: 7. The germline V gene encodes CDR1 SGDLS and CDR2 YYNGEE.

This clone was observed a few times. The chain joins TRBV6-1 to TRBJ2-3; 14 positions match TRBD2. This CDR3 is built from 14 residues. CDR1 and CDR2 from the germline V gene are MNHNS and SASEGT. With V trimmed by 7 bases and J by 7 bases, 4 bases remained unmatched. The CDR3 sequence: CASTGLAGGYTQYF. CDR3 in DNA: TGTGCCAGCACAGGACTAGCGGGAGGATATACGCAGTATTTT.

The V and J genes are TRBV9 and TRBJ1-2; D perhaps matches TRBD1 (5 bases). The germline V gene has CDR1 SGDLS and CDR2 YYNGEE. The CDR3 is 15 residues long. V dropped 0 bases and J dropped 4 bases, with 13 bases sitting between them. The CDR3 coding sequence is TGTGCCAGCAGCGTAGTAGTCAGGGCCACCTATGGCTACACCTTC. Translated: CASSVVVRATYGYTF.

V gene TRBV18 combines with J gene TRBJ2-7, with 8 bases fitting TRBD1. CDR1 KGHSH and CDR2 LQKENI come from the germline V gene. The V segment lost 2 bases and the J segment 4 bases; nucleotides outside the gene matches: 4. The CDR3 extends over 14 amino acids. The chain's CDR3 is CASSPKGQVYEQYF. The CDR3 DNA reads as TGTGCCAGCTCACCAAAGGGACAGGTATACGAGCAGTACTTC.

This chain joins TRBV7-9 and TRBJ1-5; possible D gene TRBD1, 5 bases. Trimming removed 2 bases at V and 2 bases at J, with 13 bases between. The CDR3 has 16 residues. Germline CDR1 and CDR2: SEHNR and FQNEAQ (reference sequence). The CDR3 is CASSLKGPGGNQPQHF. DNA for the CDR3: TGTGCCAGCAGCTTAAAGGGACCGGGAGGCAATCAGCCCCAGCATTTT.

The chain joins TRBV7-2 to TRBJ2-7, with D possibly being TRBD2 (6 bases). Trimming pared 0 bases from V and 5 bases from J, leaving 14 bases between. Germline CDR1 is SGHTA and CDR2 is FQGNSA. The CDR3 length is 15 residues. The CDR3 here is CASSLAAGRNHEQYF. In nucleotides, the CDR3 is TGTGCCAGCAGCTTAGCTGCGGGGCGCAACCACGAGCAGTACTTC.

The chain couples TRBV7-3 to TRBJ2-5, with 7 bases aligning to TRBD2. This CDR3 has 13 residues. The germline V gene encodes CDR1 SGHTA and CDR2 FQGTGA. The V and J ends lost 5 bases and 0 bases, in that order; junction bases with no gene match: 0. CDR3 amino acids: CASSRGDQETQYF. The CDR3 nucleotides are TGTGCCAGCAGCCGGGGGGACCAAGAGACCCAGTACTTC.

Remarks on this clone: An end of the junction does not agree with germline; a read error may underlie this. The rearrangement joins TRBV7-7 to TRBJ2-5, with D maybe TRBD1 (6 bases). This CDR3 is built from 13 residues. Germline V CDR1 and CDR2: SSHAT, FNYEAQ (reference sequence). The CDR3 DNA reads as TGTGCTAGCAGCATACAGGGTGGGGAGACCCAGTACTTC. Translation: CASSIQGGETQYF.

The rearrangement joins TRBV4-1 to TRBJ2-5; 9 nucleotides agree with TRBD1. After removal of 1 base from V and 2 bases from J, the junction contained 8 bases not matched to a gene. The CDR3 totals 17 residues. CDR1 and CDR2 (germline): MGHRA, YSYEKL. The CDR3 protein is CASSQGRRDRVQETQYF. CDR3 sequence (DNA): TGCGCCAGCAGCCAAGGCCGGCGGGACAGGGTGCAAGAGACCCAGTACTTC.

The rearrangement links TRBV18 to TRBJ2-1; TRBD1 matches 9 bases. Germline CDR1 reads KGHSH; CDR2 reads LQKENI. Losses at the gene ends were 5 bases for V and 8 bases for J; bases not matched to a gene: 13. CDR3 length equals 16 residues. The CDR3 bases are TGTGCCAGCTCATCGTCAACCGGGACAGGGTTCCATGAGCAGTTCTTC. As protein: CASSSSTGTGFHEQFF.

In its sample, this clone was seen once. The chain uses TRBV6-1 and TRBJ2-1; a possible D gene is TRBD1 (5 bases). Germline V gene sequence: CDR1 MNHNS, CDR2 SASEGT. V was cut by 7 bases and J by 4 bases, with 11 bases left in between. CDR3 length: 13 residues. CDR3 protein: CASNVGPYNEQFF. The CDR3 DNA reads TGTGCCAGCAACGTGGGGCCTTACAATGAGCAGTTCTTC.

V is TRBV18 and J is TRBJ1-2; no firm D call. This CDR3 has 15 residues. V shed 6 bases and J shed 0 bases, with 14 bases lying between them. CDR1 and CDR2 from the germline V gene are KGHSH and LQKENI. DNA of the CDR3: TGTGCCAGCTCTCTGGACGCCGGGGCTAACTATGGCTACACCTTC. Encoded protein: CASSLDAGANYGYTF.

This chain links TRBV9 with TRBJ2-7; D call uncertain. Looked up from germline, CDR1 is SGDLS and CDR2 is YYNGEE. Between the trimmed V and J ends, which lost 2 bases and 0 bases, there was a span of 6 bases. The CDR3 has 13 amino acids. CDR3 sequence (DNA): TGTGCCAGCAGCGTCGACACCTCCTACGAGCAGTACTTC. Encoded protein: CASSVDTSYEQYF. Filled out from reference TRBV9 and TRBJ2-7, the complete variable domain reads DSGVTQTPKHLITATGQRVTLRCSPRSGDLSVYWYQQSLDQGLQFLIQYYNGEERAKGNILERFSAQQFPDLHSELNLSSLELGDSALYFCASSVDTSYEQYFGPGTRLTVT.

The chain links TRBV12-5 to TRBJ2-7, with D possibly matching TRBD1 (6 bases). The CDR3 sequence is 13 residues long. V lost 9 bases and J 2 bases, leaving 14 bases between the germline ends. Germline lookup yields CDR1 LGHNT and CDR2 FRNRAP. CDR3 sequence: CASDPRGAYEQYF. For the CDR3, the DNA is TGTGCTAGCGACCCCAGGGGAGCCTACGAGCAGTACTTC.

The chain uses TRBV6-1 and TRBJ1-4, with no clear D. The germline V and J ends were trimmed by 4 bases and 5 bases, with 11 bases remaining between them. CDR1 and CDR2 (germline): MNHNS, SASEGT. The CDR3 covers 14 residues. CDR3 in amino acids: CASSVRSANEKLFF. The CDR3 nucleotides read TGTGCCAGCAGTGTCAGGTCAGCAAATGAAAAACTGTTTTTT.

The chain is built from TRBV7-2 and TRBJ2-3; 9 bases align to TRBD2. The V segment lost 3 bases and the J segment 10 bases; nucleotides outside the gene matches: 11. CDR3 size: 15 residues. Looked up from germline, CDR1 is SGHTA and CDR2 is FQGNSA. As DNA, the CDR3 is TGTGCCAGCAGCTTCCAGACTAGCGGAGGCGGGGCGCAGTATTTT. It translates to CASSFQTSGGGAQYF.

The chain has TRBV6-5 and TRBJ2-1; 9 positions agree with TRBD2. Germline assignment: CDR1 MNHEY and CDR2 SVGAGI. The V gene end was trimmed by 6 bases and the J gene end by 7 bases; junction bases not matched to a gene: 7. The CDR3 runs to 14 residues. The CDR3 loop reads CASRGRGGLNEQFF. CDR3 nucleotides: TGTGCCAGCAGGGGGCGGGGGGGCCTAAATGAGCAGTTCTTC.

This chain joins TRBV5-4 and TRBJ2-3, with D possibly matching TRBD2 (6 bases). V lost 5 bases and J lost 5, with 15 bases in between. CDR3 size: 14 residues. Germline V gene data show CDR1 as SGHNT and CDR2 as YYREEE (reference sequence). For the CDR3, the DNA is TGTGCCAGCAGGGCTGGGAGGCAGGGAGATACGCAGTATTTT. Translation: CASRAGRQGDTQYF.

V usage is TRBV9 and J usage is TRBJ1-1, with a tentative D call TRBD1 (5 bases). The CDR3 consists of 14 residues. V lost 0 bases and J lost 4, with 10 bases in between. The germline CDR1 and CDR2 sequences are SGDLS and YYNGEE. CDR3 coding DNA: TGTGCCAGCAGCGTAGTGGGGCAATCCACTGAAGCTTTCTTT. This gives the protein CASSVVGQSTEAFF.

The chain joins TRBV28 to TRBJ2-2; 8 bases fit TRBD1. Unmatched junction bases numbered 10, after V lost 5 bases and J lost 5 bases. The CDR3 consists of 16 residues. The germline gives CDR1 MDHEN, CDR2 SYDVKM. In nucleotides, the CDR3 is TGTGCCAGCAGTCCATTAAGGACAGGGACAACCGGGGAGCTGTTTTTT. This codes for CASSPLRTGTTGELFF. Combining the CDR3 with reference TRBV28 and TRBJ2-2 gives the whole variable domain DVKVTQSSRYLVKRTGEKVFLECVQDMDHENMFWYRQDPGLGLRLIYFSYDVKMKEKGDIPEGYSVSREKKERFSLILESASTNQTSMYLCASSPLRTGTTGELFFGEGSRLTVL.

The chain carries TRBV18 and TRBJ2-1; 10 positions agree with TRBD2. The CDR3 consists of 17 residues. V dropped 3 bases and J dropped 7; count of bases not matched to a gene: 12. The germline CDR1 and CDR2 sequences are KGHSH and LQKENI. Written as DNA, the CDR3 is TGTGCCAGCTCACCCTCGCTGAGCGGGGGGGCGGGGAATGAGCAGTTCTTC. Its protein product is CASSPSLSGGAGNEQFF.